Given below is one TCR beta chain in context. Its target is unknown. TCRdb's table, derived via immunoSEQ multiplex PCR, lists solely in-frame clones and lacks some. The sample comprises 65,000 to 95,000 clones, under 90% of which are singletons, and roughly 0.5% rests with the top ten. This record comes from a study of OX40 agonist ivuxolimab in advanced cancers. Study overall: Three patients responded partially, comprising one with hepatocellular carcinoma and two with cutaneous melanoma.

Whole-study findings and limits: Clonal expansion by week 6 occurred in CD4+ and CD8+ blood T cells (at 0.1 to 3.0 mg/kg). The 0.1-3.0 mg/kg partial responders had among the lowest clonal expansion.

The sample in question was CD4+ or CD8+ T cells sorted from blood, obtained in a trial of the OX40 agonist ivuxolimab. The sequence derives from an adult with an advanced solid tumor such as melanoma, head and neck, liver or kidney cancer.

CDR3 sequence: CASSSGTGSLNQPQHF. CDR3 nucleotide sequence: TGTGCCAGCAGTTCCGGGACAGGGTCTCTCAATCAGCCCCAGCATTTT. This chain joins TRBV28 and TRBJ1-5; 9 positions match TRBD1. The CDR3 has 16 amino acids. J lost 3 bases, V lost 4 bases, and 7 bases had no gene match. Germline V gives CDR1 MDHEN, CDR2 SYDVKM.